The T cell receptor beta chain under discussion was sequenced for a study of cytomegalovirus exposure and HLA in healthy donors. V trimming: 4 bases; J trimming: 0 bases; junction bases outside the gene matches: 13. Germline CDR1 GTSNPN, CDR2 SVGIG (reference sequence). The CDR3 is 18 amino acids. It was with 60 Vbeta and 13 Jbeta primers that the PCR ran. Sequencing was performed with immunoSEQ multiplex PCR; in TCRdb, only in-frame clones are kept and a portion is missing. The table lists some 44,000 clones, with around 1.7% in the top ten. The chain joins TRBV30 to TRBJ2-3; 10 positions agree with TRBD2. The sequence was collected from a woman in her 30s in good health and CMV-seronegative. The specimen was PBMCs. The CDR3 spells CAWKSWLAGETSTDTQYF. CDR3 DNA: TGTGCCTGGAAGAGTTGGCTAGCGGGGGAAACTAGCACAGATACGCAGTATTTT.